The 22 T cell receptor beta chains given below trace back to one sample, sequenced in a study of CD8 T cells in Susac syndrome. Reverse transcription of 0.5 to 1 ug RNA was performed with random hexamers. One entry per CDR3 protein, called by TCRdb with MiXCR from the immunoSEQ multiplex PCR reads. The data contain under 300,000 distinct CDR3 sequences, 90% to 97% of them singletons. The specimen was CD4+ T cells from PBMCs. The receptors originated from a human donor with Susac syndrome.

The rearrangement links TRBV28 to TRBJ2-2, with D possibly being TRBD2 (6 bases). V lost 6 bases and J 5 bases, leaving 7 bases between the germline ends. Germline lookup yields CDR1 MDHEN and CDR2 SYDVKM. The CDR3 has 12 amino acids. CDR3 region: CASRSGTGELFF. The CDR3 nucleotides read TGTGCCAGCAGGAGCGGGACCGGGGAGCTGTTTTTT. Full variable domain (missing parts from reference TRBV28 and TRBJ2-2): DVKVTQSSRYLVKRTGEKVFLECVQDMDHENMFWYRQDPGLGLRLIYFSYDVKMKEKGDIPEGYSVSREKKERFSLILESASTNQTSMYLCASRSGTGELFFGEGSRLTVL.

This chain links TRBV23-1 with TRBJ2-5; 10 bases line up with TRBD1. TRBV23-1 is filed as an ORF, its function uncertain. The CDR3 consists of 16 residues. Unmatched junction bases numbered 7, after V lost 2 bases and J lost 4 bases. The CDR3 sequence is CASSQTTGTGAETQYF. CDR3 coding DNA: TGCGCCAGCAGTCAAACTACCGGGACAGGGGCAGAGACCCAGTACTTC.

The CDR3 reads CASSVQETNYGYTF. The CDR3 bases are TGTGCCAGCAGCGTACAAGAAACTAACTATGGCTACACCTTC. The chain couples TRBV9 to TRBJ1-2; D not resolved. CDR3 length: 14 residues. The germline V gene encodes CDR1 SGDLS and CDR2 YYNGEE. V gave up 1 base and J gave up 0 bases, with 7 bases separating them.

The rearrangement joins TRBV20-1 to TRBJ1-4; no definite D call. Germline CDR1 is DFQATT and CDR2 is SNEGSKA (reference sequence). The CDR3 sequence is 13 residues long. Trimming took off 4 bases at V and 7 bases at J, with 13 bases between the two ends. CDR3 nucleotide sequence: TGCAGTGCTAAACACAATGGACCTGAAAAACTGTTTTTT. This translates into CSAKHNGPEKLFF.

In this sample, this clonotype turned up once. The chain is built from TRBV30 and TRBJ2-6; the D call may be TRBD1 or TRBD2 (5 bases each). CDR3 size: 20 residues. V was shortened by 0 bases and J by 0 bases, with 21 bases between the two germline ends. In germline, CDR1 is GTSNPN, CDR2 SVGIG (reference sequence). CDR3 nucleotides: TGTGCCTGGAGTGTGAGGGCCGGGACCGAACTTCGCTCTGGGGCCAACGTCCTGACTTTC. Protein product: CAWSVRAGTELRSGANVLTF.

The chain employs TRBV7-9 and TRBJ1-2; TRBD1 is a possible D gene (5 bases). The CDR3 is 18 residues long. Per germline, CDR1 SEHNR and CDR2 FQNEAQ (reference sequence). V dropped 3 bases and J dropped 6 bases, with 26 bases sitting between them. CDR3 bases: TGTGCCAGCAGCTTGTGGTCTTATGACGGCGGGGGAATCGATGGCTACACCTTC. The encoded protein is CASSLWSYDGGGIDGYTF. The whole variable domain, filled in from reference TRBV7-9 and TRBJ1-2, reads DTGVSQNPRHKITKRGQNVTFRCDPISEHNRLYWYRQTLGQGPEFLTYFQNEAQLEKSRLLSDRFSAERPKGSFSTLEIQRTEQGDSAMYLCASSLWSYDGGGIDGYTFGSGTRLTVV.

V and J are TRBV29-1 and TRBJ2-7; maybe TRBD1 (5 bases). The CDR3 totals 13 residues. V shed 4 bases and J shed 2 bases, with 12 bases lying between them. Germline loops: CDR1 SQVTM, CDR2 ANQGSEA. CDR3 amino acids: CSVAVGAAYEQYF. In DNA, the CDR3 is TGCAGCGTTGCCGTAGGGGCCGCCTACGAGCAGTACTTC.

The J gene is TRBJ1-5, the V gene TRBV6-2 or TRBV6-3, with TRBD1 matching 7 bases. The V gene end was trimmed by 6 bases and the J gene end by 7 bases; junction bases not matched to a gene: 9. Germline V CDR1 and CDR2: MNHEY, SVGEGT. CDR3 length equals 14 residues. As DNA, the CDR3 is TGTGCCAGCAGCCTGACAGGGCGGTTGCAGCCCCAGCATTTT. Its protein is CASSLTGRLQPQHF.

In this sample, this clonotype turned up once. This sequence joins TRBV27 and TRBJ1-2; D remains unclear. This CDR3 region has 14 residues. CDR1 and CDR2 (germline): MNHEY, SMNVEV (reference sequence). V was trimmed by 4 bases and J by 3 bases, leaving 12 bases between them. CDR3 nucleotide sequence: TGTGCCAGCAGTTCCCGATCGGTCGACTATGGCTACACCTTC. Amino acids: CASSSRSVDYGYTF.

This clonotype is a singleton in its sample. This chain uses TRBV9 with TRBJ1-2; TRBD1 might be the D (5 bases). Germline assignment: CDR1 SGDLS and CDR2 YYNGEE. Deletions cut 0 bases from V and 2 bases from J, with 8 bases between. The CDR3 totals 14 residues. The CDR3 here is CASSVAPGNYGYTF. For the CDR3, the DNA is TGTGCCAGCAGCGTAGCCCCAGGGAACTATGGCTACACCTTC. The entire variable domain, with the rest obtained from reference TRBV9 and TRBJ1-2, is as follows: DSGVTQTPKHLITATGQRVTLRCSPRSGDLSVYWYQQSLDQGLQFLIQYYNGEERAKGNILERFSAQQFPDLHSELNLSSLELGDSALYFCASSVAPGNYGYTFGSGTRLTVV.

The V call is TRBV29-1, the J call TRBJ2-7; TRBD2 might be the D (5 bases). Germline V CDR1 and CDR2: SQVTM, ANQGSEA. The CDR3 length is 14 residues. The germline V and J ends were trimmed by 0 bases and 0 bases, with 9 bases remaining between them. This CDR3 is CSVEDPGSSYEQYF. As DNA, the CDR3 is TGCAGCGTTGAAGACCCGGGAAGCTCCTACGAGCAGTACTTC.

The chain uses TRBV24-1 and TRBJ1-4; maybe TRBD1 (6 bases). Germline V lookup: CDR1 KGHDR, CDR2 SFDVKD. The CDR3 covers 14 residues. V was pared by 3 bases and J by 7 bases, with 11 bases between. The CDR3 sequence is CATSDGGHPEKLFF. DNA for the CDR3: TGTGCCACCAGTGATGGGGGACATCCTGAAAAACTGTTTTTT.

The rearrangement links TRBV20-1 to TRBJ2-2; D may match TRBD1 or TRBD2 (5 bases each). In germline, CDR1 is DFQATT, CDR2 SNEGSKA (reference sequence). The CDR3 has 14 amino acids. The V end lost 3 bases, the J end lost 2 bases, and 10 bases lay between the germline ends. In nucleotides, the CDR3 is TGCAGTGCTAGCTGGGACGGAAACACCGGGGAGCTGTTTTTT. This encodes CSASWDGNTGELFF.

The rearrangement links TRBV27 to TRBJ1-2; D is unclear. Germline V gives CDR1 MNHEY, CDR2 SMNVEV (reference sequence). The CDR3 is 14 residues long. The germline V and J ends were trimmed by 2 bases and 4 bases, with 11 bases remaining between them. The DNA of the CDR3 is TGTGCCAGCAGTTTACAGTCCACGTCCTATGGCTACACCTTC. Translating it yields CASSLQSTSYGYTF.

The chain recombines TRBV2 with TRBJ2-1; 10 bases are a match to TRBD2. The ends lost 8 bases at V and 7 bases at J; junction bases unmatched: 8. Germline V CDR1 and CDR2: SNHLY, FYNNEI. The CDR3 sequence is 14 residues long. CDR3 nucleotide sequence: TGTGCCAGCGGAGCGGGAGGGCCGGGAAATGAGCAGTTCTTC. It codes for CASGAGGPGNEQFF.

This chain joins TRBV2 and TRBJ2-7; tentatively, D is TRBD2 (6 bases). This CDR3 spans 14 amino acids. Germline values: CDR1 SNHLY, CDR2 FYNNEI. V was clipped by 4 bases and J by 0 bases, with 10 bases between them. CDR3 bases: TGTGCCAGCAGTGGGGAGGCAAGCTCCTACGAGCAGTACTTC. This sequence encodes CASSGEASSYEQYF.

CDR3 nucleotide sequence: TGTGCCAGCAAACGGGTTCAGGGTGGTTTCGCTGGCTACACCTTC. This translates into CASKRVQGGFAGYTF. The chain couples TRBV6-5 to TRBJ1-2, with D tentatively TRBD1 (5 bases). V lost 7 bases to trimming and J lost 7 bases, with 22 bases between them. Germline CDR1 is MNHEY and CDR2 is SVGAGI. The CDR3 runs to 15 residues.

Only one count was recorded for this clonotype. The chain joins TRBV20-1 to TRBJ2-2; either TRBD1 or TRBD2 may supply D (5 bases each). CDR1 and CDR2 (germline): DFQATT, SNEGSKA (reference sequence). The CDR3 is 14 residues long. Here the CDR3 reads CSCRDLSNTGELFF. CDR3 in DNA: TGCAGCTGCCGGGACCTTTCGAACACCGGGGAGCTGTTTTTT.

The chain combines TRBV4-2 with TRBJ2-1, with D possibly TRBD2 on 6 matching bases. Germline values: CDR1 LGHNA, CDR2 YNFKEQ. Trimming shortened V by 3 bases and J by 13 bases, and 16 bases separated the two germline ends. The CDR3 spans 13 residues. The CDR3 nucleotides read TGTGCCAGCAGCCATCCCCGACTAGGCCTTCAGTTCTTC. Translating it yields CASSHPRLGLQFF.

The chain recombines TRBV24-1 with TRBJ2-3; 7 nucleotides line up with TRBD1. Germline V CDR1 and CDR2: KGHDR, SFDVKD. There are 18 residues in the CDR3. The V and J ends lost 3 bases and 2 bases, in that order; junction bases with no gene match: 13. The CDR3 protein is CATSDDSPQGSSTDTQYF. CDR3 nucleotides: TGTGCCACCAGTGATGATAGTCCACAGGGGTCTTCCACAGATACGCAGTATTTT.

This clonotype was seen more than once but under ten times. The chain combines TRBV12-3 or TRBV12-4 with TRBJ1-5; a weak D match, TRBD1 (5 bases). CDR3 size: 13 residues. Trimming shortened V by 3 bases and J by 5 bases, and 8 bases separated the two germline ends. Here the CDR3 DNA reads TGTGCCAGCAGTTTGGAAGGGGATCAGCCCCAGCATTTT. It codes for CASSLEGDQPQHF.

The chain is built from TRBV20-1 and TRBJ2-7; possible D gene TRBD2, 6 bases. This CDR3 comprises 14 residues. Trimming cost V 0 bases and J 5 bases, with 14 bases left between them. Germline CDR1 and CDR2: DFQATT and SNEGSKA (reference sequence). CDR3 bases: TGCAGTGCTAGAGATACGGAGGGAAGAGACGAGCAGTACTTC. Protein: CSARDTEGRDEQYF.